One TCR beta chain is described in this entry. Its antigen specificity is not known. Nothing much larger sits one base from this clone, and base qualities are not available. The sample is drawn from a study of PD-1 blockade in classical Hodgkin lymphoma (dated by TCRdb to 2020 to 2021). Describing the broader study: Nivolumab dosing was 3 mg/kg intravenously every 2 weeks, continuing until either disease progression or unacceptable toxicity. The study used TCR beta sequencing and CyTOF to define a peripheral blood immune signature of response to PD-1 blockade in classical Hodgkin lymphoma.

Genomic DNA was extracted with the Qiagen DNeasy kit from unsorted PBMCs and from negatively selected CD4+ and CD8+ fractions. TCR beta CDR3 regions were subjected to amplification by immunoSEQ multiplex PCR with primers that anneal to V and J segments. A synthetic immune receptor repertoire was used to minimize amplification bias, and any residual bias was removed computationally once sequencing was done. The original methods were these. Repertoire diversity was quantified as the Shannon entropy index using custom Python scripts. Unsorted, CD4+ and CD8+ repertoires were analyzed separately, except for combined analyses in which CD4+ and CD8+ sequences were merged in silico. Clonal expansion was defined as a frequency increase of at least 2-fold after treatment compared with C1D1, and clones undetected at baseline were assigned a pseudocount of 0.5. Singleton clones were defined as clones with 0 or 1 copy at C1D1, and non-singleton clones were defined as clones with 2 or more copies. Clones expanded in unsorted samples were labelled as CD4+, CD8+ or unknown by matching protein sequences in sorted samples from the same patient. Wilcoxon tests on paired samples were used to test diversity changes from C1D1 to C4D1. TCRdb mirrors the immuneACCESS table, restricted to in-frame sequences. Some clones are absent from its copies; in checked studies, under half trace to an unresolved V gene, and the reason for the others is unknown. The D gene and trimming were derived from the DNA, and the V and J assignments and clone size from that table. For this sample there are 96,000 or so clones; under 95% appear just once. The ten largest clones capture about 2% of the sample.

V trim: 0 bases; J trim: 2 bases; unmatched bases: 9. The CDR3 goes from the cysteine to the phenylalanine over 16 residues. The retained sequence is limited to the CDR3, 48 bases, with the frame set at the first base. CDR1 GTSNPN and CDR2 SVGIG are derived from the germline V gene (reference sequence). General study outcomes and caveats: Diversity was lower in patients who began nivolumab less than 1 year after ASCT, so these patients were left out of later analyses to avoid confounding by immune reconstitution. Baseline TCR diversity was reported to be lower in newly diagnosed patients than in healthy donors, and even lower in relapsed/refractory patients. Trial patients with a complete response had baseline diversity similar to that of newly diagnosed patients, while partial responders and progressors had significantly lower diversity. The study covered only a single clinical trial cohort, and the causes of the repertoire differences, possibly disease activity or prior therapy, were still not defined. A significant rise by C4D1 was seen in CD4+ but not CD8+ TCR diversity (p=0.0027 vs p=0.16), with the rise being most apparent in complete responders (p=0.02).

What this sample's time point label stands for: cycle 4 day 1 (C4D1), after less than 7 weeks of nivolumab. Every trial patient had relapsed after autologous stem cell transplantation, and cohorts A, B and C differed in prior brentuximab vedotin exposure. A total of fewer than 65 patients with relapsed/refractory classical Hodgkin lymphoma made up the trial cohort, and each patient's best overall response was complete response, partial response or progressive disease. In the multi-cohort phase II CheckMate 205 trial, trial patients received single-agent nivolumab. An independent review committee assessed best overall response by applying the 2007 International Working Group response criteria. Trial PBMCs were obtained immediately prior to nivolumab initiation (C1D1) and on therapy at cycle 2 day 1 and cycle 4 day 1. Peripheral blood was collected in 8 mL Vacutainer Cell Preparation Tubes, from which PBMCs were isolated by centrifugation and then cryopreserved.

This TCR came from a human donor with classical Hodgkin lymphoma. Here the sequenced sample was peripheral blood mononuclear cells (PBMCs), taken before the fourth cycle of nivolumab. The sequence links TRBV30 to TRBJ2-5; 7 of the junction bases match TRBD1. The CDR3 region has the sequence CAWSVPRTGNQETQYF. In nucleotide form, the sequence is TGTGCCTGGAGTGTACCCCGGACAGGTAATCAAGAGACCCAGTACTTC.